This T cell receptor (beta chain) came from a study of Ad26.COV2.S vaccination and SARS-CoV-2 variants. Study-wide results and caveats: Ad26.COV2.S recipients had broader spike-specific TCRs (P = 0.0014). Reportedly, spike-specific CD8+ and CD4+ T cell responses achieved substantial breadth once vaccination had taken place.

V was clipped by 3 bases and J by 3 bases; unmatched bases: 1. Germline values: CDR1 MRHNA, CDR2 SNTAGT. The CDR3 has 14 amino acids. This sample's treatment: around 19 received Ad26.COV2.S at low or high dose, single or two shots; roughly 5 received placebo; per-sample allocation not given. Sampling was done on day 63 after the first vaccine or placebo injection. At a Boston site, the person donating was an adult of 18-55 years. For this clone: What it binds is not known.

Assay: immunoSEQ multiplex PCR; the TCRdb copy retains only in-frame clones and omits some. The data show hundreds of thousands of clones, about 89% seen once. The chain employs TRBV6-4 and TRBJ2-1, with 8 bases that match TRBD2. The TCR sequence derives from a person aged 18-60 years who received the Ad26.COV2.S COVID-19 vaccine or a placebo. The sequencing here drew on peripheral blood, taken in a trial of Ad26.COV2.S vaccine versus placebo. CDR3 protein: CASSETSDYNEQFF. The CDR3 bases are TGTGCCAGCAGTGAGACTAGCGACTACAATGAGCAGTTCTTC.